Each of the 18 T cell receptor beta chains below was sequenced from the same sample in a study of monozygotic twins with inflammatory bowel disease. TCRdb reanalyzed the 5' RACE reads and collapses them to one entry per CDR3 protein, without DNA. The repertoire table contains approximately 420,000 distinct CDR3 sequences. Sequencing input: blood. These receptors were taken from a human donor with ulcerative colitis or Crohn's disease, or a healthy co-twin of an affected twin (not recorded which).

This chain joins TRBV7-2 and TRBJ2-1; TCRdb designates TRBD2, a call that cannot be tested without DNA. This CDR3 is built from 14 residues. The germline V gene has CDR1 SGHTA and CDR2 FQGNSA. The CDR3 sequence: CASSLVGGGSEQFF. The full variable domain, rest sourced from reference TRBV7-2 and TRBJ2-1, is GAGVSQSPSNKVTEKGKDVELRCDPISGHTALYWYRQSLGQGLEFLIYFQGNSAPDKSGLPSDRFSAERTGGSVSTLTIQRTQQEDSAVYLCASSLVGGGSEQFFGPGTRLTVL.

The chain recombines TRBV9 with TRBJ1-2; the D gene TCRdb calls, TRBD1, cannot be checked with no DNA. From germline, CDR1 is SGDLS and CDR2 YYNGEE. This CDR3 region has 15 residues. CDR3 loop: CASSTTGTGGRGYTF.

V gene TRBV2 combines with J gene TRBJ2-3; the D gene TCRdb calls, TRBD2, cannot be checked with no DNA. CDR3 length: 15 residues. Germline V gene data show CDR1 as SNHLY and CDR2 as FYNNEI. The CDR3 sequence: CASRLAGGYTDTQYF.

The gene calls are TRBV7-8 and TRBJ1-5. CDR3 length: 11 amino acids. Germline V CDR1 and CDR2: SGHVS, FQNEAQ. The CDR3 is CATGSNQPQHF. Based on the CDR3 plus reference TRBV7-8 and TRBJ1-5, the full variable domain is GAGVSQSPRYKVAKRGQDVALRCDPISGHVSLFWYQQALGQGPEFLTYFQNEAQLDKSGLPSDRFFAERPEGSVSTLKIQRTQQEDSAVYLCATGSNQPQHFGDGTRLSIL.

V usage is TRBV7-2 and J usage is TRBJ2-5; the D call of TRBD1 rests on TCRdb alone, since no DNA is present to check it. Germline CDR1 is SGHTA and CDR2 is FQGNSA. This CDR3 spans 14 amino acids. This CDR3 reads CASSAGQFQETQYF. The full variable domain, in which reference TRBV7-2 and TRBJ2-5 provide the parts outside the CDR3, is GAGVSQSPSNKVTEKGKDVELRCDPISGHTALYWYRQSLGQGLEFLIYFQGNSAPDKSGLPSDRFSAERTGGSVSTLTIQRTQQEDSAVYLCASSAGQFQETQYFGPGTRLLVL.

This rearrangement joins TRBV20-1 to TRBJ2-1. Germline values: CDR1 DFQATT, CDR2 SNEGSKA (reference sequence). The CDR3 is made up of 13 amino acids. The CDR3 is CSAKRQIYNEQFF.

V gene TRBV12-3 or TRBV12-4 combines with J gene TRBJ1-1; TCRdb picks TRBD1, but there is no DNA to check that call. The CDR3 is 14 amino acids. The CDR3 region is CASSLGPGSTEAFF.

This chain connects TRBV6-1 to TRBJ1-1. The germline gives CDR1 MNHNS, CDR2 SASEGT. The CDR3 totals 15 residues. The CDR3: CASSPYSGSSVEAFF.

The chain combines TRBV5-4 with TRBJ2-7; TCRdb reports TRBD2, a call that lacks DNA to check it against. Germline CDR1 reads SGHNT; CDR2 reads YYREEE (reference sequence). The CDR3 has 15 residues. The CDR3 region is CASRVGTSGMGEQYF.

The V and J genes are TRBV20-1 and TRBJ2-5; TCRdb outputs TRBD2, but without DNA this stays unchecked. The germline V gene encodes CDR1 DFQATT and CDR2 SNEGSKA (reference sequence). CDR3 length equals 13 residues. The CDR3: CSAYPLVLETQYF.

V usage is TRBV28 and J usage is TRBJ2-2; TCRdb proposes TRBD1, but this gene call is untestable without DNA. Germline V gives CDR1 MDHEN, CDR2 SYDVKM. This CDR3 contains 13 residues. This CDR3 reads CVSAKGGTGELFF.

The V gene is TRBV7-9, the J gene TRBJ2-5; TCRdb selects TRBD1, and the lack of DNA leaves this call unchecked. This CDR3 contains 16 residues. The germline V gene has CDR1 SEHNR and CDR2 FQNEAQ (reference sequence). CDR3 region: CASSAQRGEKQETQYF.

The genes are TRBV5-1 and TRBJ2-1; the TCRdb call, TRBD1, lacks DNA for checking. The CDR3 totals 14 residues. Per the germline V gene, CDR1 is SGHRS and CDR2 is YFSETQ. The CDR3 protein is CASSPRRGVNEQFF.

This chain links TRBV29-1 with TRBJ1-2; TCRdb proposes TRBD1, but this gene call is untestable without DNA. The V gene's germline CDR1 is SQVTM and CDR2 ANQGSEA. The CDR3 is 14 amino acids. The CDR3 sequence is CSVEPGRGDRGYTF.

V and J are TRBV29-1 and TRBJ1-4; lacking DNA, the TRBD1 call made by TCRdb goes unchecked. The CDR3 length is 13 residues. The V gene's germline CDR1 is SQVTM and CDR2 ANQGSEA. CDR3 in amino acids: CSVGQGHNEKLFF.

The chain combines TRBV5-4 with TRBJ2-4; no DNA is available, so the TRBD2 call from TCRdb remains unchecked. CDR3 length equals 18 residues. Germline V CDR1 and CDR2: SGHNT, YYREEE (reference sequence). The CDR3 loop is CASSLVAGGPLAKNIQYF.

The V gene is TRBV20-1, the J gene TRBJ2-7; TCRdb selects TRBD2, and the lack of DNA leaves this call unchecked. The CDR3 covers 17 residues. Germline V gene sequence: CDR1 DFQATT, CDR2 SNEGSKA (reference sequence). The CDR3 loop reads CSATSGLAGGILREQYF.

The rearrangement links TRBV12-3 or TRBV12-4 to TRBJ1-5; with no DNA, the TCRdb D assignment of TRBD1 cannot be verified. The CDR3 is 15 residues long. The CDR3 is CASNSQGDSNQPQHF.